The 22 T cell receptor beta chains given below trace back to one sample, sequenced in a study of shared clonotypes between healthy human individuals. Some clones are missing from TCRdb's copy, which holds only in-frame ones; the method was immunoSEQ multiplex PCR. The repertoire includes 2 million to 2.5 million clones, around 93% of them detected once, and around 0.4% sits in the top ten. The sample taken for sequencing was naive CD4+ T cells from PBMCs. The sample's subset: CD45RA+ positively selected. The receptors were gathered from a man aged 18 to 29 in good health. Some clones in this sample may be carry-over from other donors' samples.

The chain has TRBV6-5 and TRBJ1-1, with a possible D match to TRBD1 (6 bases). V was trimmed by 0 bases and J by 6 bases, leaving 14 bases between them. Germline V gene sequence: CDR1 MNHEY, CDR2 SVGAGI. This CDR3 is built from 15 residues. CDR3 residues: CASSYSMPGVAEAFF. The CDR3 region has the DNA TGTGCCAGCAGTTACTCGATGCCAGGGGTGGCTGAAGCTTTCTTT.

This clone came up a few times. The CDR3 DNA sequence: TGCAGTGGGGAGGGTAAGACTGAAGCTTTCTTT. Residues: CSGEGKTEAFF. This sequence joins TRBV20-1 and TRBJ1-1; D is undetermined. Trimming removed 7 bases from V and 5 bases from J, with 11 bases in between. This CDR3 comprises 11 residues. Germline loops: CDR1 DFQATT, CDR2 SNEGSKA (reference sequence).

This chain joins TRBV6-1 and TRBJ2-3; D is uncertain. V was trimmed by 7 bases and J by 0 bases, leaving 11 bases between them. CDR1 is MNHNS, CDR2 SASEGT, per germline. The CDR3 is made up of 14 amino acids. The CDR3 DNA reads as TGTGCCAGCAAGATAGACCGTAGCACAGATACGCAGTATTTT. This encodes CASKIDRSTDTQYF.

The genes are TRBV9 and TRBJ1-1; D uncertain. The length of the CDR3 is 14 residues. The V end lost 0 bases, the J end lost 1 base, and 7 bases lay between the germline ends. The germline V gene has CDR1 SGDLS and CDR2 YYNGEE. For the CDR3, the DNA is TGTGCCAGCAGCGTAGATTTGGGGAACACTGAAGCTTTCTTT. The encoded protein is CASSVDLGNTEAFF.

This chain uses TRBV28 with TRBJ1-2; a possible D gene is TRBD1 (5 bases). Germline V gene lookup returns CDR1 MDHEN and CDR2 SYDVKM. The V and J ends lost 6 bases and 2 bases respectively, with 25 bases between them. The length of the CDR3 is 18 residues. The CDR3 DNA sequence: TGTGCCAGCAGCCTATGGGGGGTCGGGGGTGCCAACAACTATGGCTACACCTTC. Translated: CASSLWGVGGANNYGYTF.

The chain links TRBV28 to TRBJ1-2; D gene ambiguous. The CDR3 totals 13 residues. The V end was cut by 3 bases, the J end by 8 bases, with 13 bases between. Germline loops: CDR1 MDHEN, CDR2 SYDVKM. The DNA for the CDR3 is TGTGCCAGCAGTTTGAAGAGCCTTATGGGCTACACCTTC. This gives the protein CASSLKSLMGYTF.

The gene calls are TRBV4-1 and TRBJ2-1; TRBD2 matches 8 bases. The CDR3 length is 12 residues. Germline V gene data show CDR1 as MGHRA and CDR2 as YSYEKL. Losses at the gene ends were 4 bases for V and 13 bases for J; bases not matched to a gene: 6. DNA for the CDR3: TGCGCCAGCAGCCCGGGGGGGACTCCCCAGTTCTTC. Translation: CASSPGGTPQFF.

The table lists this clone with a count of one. As DNA, the CDR3 is TGTGCCAGCAGCCCCCGGGGGGCCAGGTCAATGAACACTGAAGCTTTCTTT. Protein sequence: CASSPRGARSMNTEAFF. The chain is built from TRBV7-3 and TRBJ1-1; D perhaps matches TRBD1 (6 bases). The germline V gene encodes CDR1 SGHTA and CDR2 FQGTGA. Trimming took off 5 bases at V and 0 bases at J, with 19 bases between the two ends. The CDR3 is 17 residues long.

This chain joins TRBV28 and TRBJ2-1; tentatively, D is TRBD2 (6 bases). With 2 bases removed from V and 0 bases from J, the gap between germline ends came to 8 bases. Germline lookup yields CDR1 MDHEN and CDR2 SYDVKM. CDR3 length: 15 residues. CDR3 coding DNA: TGTGCCAGCAGTTTACTAGCGCCCTCCTACAATGAGCAGTTCTTC. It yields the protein CASSLLAPSYNEQFF.

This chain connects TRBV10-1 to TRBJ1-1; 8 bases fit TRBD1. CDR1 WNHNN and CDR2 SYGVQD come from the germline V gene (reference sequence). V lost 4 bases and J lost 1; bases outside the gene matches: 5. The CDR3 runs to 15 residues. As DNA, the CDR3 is TGCGCCAGCAGTGGACCCGGGACAGGGAACACTGAAGCTTTCTTT. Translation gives CASSGPGTGNTEAFF.

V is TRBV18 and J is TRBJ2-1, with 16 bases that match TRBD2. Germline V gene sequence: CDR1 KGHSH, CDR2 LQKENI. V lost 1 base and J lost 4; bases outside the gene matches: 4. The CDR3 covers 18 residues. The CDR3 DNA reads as TGTGCCAGCTCACCACTGGGGACTAGCGGGAGGGATTACAATGAGCAGTTCTTC. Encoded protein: CASSPLGTSGRDYNEQFF. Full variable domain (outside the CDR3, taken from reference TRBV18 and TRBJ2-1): NAGVMQNPRHLVRRRGQEARLRCSPMKGHSHVYWYRQLPEEGLKFMVYLQKENIIDESGMPKERFSAEFPKEGPSILRIQQVVRGDSAAYFCASSPLGTSGRDYNEQFFGPGTRLTVL.

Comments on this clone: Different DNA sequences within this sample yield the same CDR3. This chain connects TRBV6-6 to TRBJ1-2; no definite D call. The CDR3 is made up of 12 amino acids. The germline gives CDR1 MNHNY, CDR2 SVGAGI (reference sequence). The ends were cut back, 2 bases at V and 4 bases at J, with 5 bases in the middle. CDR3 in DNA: TGTGCCAGCAGTTACGGAGGCTATGGCTACACCTTC. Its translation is CASSYGGYGYTF.

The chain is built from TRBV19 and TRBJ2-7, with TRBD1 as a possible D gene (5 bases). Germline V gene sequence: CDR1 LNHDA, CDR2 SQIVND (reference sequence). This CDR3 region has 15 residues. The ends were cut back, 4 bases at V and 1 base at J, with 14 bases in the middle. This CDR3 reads CASSTGPPGSYEQYF. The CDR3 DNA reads TGTGCCAGTAGTACAGGGCCTCCCGGATCCTACGAGCAGTACTTC.

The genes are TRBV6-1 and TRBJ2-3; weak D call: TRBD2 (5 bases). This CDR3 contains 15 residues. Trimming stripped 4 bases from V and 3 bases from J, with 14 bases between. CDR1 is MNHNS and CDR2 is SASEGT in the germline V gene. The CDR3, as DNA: TGTGCCAGCAGTGCTCCGGGGATTGGAACAGATACGCAGTATTTT. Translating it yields CASSAPGIGTDTQYF.

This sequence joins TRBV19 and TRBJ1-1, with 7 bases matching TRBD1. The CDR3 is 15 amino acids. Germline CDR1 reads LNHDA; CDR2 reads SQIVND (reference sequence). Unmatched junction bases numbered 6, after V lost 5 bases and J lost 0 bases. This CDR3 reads CASSGRQGVNTEAFF. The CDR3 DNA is TGTGCCAGTAGTGGCCGACAGGGCGTGAACACTGAAGCTTTCTTT. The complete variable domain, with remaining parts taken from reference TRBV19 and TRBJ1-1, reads DGGITQSPKYLFRKEGQNVTLSCEQNLNHDAMYWYRQDPGQGLRLIYYSQIVNDFQKGDIAEGYSVSREKKESFPLTVTSAQKNPTAFYLCASSGRQGVNTEAFFGQGTRLTVV.

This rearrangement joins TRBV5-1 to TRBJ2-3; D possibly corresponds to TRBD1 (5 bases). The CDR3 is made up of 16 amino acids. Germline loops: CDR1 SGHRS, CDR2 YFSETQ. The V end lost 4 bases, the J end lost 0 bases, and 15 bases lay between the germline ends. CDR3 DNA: TGCGCCAGCAGCCTTCTCGTGGCAGGGAGCACAGATACGCAGTATTTT. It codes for CASSLLVAGSTDTQYF.

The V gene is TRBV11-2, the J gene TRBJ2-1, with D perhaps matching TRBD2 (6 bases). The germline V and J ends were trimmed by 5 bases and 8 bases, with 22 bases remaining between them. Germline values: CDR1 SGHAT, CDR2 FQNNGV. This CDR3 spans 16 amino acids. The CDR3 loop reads CASSPVLVRRDYEQFF. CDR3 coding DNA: TGTGCCAGCAGCCCGGTCTTGGTCCGGCGGGACTATGAGCAGTTCTTC.

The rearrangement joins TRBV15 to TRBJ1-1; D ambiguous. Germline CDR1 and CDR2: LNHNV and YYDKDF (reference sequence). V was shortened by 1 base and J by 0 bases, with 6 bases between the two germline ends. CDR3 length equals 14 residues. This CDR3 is CATSRAGLNTEAFF. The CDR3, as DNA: TGTGCCACCAGCAGAGCGGGCTTGAACACTGAAGCTTTCTTT.

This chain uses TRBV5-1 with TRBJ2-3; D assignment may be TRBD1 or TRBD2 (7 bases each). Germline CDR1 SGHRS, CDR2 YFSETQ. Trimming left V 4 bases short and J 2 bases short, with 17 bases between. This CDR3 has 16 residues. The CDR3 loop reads CASSTRQGGITDTQYF. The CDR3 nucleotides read TGCGCCAGCAGCACCCGACAGGGAGGGATCACAGATACGCAGTATTTT. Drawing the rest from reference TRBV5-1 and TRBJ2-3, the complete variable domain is KAGVTQTPRYLIKTRGQQVTLSCSPISGHRSVSWYQQTPGQGLQFLFEYFSETQRNKGNFPGRFSGRQFSNSRSEMNVSTLELGDSALYLCASSTRQGGITDTQYFGPGTRLTVL.

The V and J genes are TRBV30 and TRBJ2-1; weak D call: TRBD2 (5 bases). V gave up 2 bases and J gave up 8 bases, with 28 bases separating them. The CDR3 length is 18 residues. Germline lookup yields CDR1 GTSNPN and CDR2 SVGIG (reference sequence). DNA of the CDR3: TGTGCCTGGAGTAGCAATGAGTTGGGAGCGACGCATATCTATGAGCAGTTCTTC. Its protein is CAWSSNELGATHIYEQFF.

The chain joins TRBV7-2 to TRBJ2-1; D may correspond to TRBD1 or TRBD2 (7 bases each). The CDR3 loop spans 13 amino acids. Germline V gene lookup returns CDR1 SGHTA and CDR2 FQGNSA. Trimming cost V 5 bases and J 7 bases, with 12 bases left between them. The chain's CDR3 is CASSAQGGNEQFF. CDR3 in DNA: TGTGCCAGCAGCGCTCAGGGGGGGAATGAGCAGTTCTTC. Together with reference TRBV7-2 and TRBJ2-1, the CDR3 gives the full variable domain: GAGVSQSPSNKVTEKGKDVELRCDPISGHTALYWYRQSLGQGLEFLIYFQGNSAPDKSGLPSDRFSAERTGGSVSTLTIQRTQQEDSAVYLCASSAQGGNEQFFGPGTRLTVL.

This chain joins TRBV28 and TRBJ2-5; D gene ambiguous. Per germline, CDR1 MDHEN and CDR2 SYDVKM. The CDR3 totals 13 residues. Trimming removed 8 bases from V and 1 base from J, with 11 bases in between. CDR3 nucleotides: TGTGCCAGCCTCCGGGCTCCCCAAGAGACCCAGTACTTC. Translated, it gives CASLRAPQETQYF.